The clone carrying this TCR beta chain has just a few counts. What it recognizes is unknown. Deletions cut 3 bases from V and 3 bases from J, with 10 bases between. This CDR3 has 14 residues. The germline V gene has CDR1 SGHNT and CDR2 YYREEE (reference sequence). cDNA reverse transcribed from extracted RNA served as the sequencing template. Clones were sequenced by immunoSEQ multiplex PCR, and TCRdb holds only the in-frame ones, with some missing. The table lists roughly 150,000 clones, more than 45% of them singletons. The sample is drawn from a study of CD8+ T cells in alopecia areata. Individuals with alopecia areata gave both lesional scalp punch biopsies and peripheral blood for collection. Study-wide results and caveats: Alphabeta T cells residing in normal skin are also sequenced in scalp samples.

Sequences were obtained from CD4+ T cells sorted from blood. This chain uses TRBV5-4 with TRBJ2-1; D assignment may be TRBD1 or TRBD2 (5 bases each). The sequence was obtained from a human donor with alopecia areata. The CDR3, as DNA: TGTGCCAGCAGCTGGGACGGCTTCTACAATGAGCAGTTCTTC. Translation gives CASSWDGFYNEQFF.